A single sample is the source of the 18 T cell receptor beta chains below, sequenced in a study of T cell repertoires in cytomegalovirus infection. In TCRdb, the reads were re-called with MiXCR into one record per CDR3 protein. Of under 250,000 distinct CDR3 sequences detected, around 6.2% appear once; the ten largest clones hold about 6.3%. Specimen: PBMCs. The receptors derive from a human donor in good health (CMV status not recorded). Some clones in this sample may be carry-over from other donors' samples.

This clonotype has at least ten counts. The J gene is TRBJ2-5, the V gene TRBV7-2; D is ambiguous. Germline V gives CDR1 SGHTA, CDR2 FQGNSA. Trimming cost V 1 base and J 3 bases, with 15 bases left between them. This CDR3 has 16 residues. The chain's CDR3 is CASSLGDTRIEETQYF. CDR3 coding DNA: TGTGCCAGCAGCTTAGGGGATACCAGAATCGAAGAGACCCAGTACTTC.

The CDR3 is CASTLGTTPEAFF. DNA for the CDR3: TGTGCCAGCACACTTGGGACTACTCCTGAAGCTTTCTTT. J is TRBJ1-1 and V is TRBV2, with D perhaps TRBD1 (5 bases). Trimming removed 7 bases at V and 6 bases at J, with 15 bases between. Germline V CDR1 and CDR2: SNHLY, FYNNEI. CDR3 length equals 13 residues.

This clonotype was counted ten times or more. V and J are TRBV7-2 and TRBJ2-1; D not certain. This CDR3 is built from 16 residues. Trimming took off 1 base at V and 1 base at J, with 11 bases between the two ends. CDR1 is SGHTA and CDR2 is FQGNSA in the germline V gene. CDR3 sequence: CASSLDVSTSYNEQFF. The CDR3 coding sequence is TGTGCCAGCAGCTTAGACGTTAGCACTTCCTACAATGAGCAGTTCTTC.

This clonotype was seen at least ten times. V gene TRBV7-2 combines with J gene TRBJ2-3; D perhaps matches TRBD1 (5 bases). V lost 10 bases to trimming and J lost 2 bases, with 19 bases between them. Germline-derived CDR1 and CDR2 are SGHTA and FQGNSA. The CDR3 runs to 15 residues. The CDR3 spells CATFKTALNTDTQYF. CDR3 nucleotides: TGTGCCACCTTTAAGACAGCACTAAACACAGATACGCAGTATTTT. Supplemented by reference TRBV7-2 and TRBJ2-3, the full variable domain reads GAGVSQSPSNKVTEKGKDVELRCDPISGHTALYWYRQSLGQGLEFLIYFQGNSAPDKSGLPSDRFSAERTGGSVSTLTIQRTQQEDSAVYLCATFKTALNTDTQYFGPGTRLTVL.

This clonotype has at least ten counts. The chain has TRBV2 and TRBJ1-1; TRBD1 aligns across 8 bases. Germline V CDR1 and CDR2: SNHLY, FYNNEI. The trim removed 10 bases at V and 0 bases at J, leaving 4 bases unmatched. The CDR3 length is 13 residues. CDR3 in amino acids: CATRQGMNTEAFF. The CDR3 DNA follows: TGTGCCACCCGACAGGGGATGAACACTGAAGCTTTCTTT.

V usage is TRBV18 and J usage is TRBJ1-2; D remains ambiguous. CDR3 length: 15 residues. Germline-derived CDR1 and CDR2 are KGHSH and LQKENI. Trimming shortened V by 4 bases and J by 1 base, and 13 bases separated the two germline ends. In nucleotides, the CDR3 is TGTGCCAGCTCACGAGCCTCGGAGATTAACTATGGCTACACCTTC. The encoded protein is CASSRASEINYGYTF.

The chain uses TRBV10-3 and TRBJ2-5, with D hard to call. The CDR3 sequence is 14 residues long. The V gene lost 10 bases and the J gene lost 1 base, with 16 bases spanning the gap. Germline lookup yields CDR1 ENHRY and CDR2 SYGVKD. The CDR3 DNA follows: TGTGCCACCACGGAGCAGGTTTCCCAAGAGACCCAGTACTTC. Protein product: CATTEQVSQETQYF.

This clonotype turned up a few times. This chain links TRBV20-1 with TRBJ2-3; TRBD1 matches at 7 bases. In germline, CDR1 is DFQATT, CDR2 SNEGSKA (reference sequence). After removal of 6 bases from V and 6 bases from J, the junction contained 9 bases not matched to a gene. CDR3 size: 13 residues. CDR3 nucleotides: TGCAGTGCCAAGACAGGGTGGTTTGATACGCAGTATTTT. Encoded protein: CSAKTGWFDTQYF.

This clonotype was picked up many times. The chain is built from TRBV2 and TRBJ2-5; unclear D gene. CDR1 SNHLY and CDR2 FYNNEI come from the germline V gene. CDR3 length equals 15 residues. V lost 4 bases and J lost 1, with 13 bases in between. For the CDR3, the DNA is TGTGCCAGCAGTGTTTCGAGGATTGGCCAAGAGACCCAGTACTTC. Its translation is CASSVSRIGQETQYF.

Ten or more counts support this clonotype. The rearrangement uses TRBV7-7 and TRBJ1-5, with D tentatively TRBD1 (5 bases). CDR3 length: 23 amino acids. Germline CDR1 SSHAT, CDR2 FNYEAQ (reference sequence). V was trimmed by 0 bases and J by 0 bases, leaving 30 bases between them. The CDR3 sequence: CASSLADRLGDPLSLYSNQPQHF. The DNA of the CDR3 is TGTGCCAGCAGCTTAGCGGATCGCCTCGGGGACCCCTTGTCCCTGTATAGCAATCAGCCCCAGCATTTT.

This clonotype was seen only a few times. The V and J genes are TRBV29-1 and TRBJ2-1, with 7 bases aligning to TRBD1. Trimming cost V 3 bases and J 3 bases; bases outside gene matches: 8. The CDR3 runs 15 residues. Germline assignment: CDR1 SQVTM and CDR2 ANQGSEA. The CDR3 DNA is TGCAGCGTTGAGGGAAACAGGGGCGTCTACAATGAGCAGTTCTTC. It yields the protein CSVEGNRGVYNEQFF.

Ten or more counts support this clonotype. This chain connects TRBV10-3 to TRBJ2-5; TRBD2 aligns across 10 bases. The CDR3 length is 17 residues. V gave up 0 bases and J gave up 4 bases; unmatched junction bases: 8. Germline V CDR1 and CDR2: ENHRY, SYGVKD. The CDR3: CAISESASGGVRETQYF. CDR3 bases: TGTGCCATCAGTGAGTCAGCTAGCGGGGGAGTCCGAGAGACCCAGTACTTC.

Many counts were recorded for this clonotype. The gene calls are TRBV6-2 or TRBV6-3 and TRBJ2-7, with 12 nucleotides matching TRBD2. The CDR3 runs to 15 residues. CDR1 and CDR2 from the germline V gene are MNHEY and SVGEGT. V shed 6 bases, J shed 2 bases, and the junction held 5 bases outside the gene matches. CDR3 loop: CASRPTSGGPYEQYF. CDR3 DNA: TGTGCCAGCAGACCGACTAGCGGGGGACCCTACGAGCAGTACTTC.

This clonotype was observed once. This may be a read error, as it is one base from a much larger clone. The conserved final phenylalanine or tryptophan is absent from the CDR3, which likely points to a read error. V and J are TRBV29-1 and TRBJ1-1; D uncertain. Trimming took off 1 base at V and 8 bases at J, with 5 bases between the two ends. Germline values: CDR1 SQVTM, CDR2 ANQGSEA. CDR3 size: 10 residues. The CDR3 region has the DNA TGCAGCGTTGAAGGGGTCGAAGCTTTCCTT. Its translation is CSVEGVEAFL.

CDR3 nucleotide sequence: TGCGCCAGCAGCCAAGAGGACAGGAAGACAGATACGCAGTATTTT. Amino acid sequence: CASSQEDRKTDTQYF. This chain links TRBV4-3 with TRBJ2-3, with TRBD1 matching over 7 bases. This CDR3 contains 15 residues. Per germline, CDR1 LGHNA and CDR2 YSLEER. After removal of 0 bases from V and 3 bases from J, the junction contained 3 bases not matched to a gene.

This clonotype occurred a few times. The CDR3 DNA is TGTGCCAGTAGTATCACGCAGGCTACGAACACCGGGGAGCTGTTTTTT. Translating it yields CASSITQATNTGELFF. V and J are TRBV19 and TRBJ2-2; no firm D call. Germline V gives CDR1 LNHDA, CDR2 SQIVND (reference sequence). There are 16 residues in the CDR3. V lost 3 bases and J 0 bases, leaving 11 bases between the germline ends. Together with reference TRBV19 and TRBJ2-2, the CDR3 gives the full variable domain: DGGITQSPKYLFRKEGQNVTLSCEQNLNHDAMYWYRQDPGQGLRLIYYSQIVNDFQKGDIAEGYSVSREKKESFPLTVTSAQKNPTAFYLCASSITQATNTGELFFGEGSRLTVL.

There are many counts of this clonotype. The chain couples TRBV7-2 to TRBJ2-7; TRBD1 aligns across 12 bases. Trimming took 4 bases from V and 9 from J; bases not matched to a gene: 7. This CDR3 is 14 amino acids long. Germline V gives CDR1 SGHTA, CDR2 FQGNSA. For the CDR3, the DNA is TGTGCCAGCAGCTCATCCGGGACAGGGGGCTCGCAGTACTTC. Translation: CASSSSGTGGSQYF. Based on the CDR3 plus reference TRBV7-2 and TRBJ2-7, the full variable domain is GAGVSQSPSNKVTEKGKDVELRCDPISGHTALYWYRQSLGQGLEFLIYFQGNSAPDKSGLPSDRFSAERTGGSVSTLTIQRTQQEDSAVYLCASSSSGTGGSQYFGPGTRLTVT.

This clonotype was seen at least ten times. This chain joins TRBV7-2 and TRBJ2-7; TRBD2 matches 7 bases. V lost 4 bases to trimming and J lost 0 bases; unmatched junction nucleotides: 3. This CDR3 has 14 amino acids. Germline CDR1 and CDR2: SGHTA and FQGNSA. CDR3: CASSSGGSSYEQYF. For the CDR3, the DNA is TGTGCCAGCAGCTCCGGGGGGAGCTCCTACGAGCAGTACTTC.